The clone carrying this T cell receptor beta chain was observed a few times. The data were obtained in a study of blood T cells in healthy people across ages. The V gene's germline CDR1 is MGHDK and CDR2 SYGVNS. V was clipped by 4 bases and J by 4 bases; unmatched bases: 10. This CDR3 has 15 amino acids. Next came a second PCR, run for roughly 6 to 11 cycles, which used a sample-barcoded 5' primer along with a J-beta primer mix. TCRdb re-analysed the 5' RACE reads in MiXCR, keeping a single row per CDR3 protein. The profile shows 800,000 or so distinct CDR3 sequences, roughly 25% of them singletons. This same sample was also part of a study on T cells of mothers and their children.

The sequencing sample was made of blood. The V gene is TRBV25-1, the J gene TRBJ2-7, with 7 bases aligning to TRBD1. The clonotype was recovered from a boy aged 5-17 years in good health. The CDR3 DNA reads TGTGCCAGCAGTGGACAGGGTAGAAGAAGGTACGAGCAGTACTTC. Amino acids: CASSGQGRRRYEQYF.